The 10 T cell receptor beta chains listed next were all sequenced from one sample in a study of T cells in Graves' hyperthyroidism and ophthalmopathy. The source material, RNA transcripts, was used to amplify TCR beta CDR3 regions. A first-round RT-PCR of the TCR CDR3 used the HTBI primer set. MiXCR, run by TCRdb on the multiplex PCR reads, gives a single entry per CDR3 protein. The repertoire holds some 320,000 distinct CDR3 sequences, with approximately 15% as singletons. The sequenced material came from blood. The receptors originated from a woman aged 40 to 50 with Graves' ophthalmopathy.

This clonotype has ten or more counts. This chain connects TRBV3-1 to TRBJ1-5, with D perhaps matching TRBD1 (6 bases). The CDR3 contains 19 residues. Germline CDR1 reads LGHDT; CDR2 reads YNNKEL (reference sequence). V lost 0 bases and J lost 0, with 18 bases in between. CDR3: CASSQESGQTHYSNQPQHF. The CDR3 coding sequence is TGTGCCAGCAGCCAAGAGTCGGGACAAACGCATTATAGCAATCAGCCCCAGCATTTT.

The chain couples TRBV11-1 to TRBJ2-7, with 11 bases fitting TRBD2. The V gene end was trimmed by 5 bases and the J gene end by 1 base; junction bases not matched to a gene: 1. The CDR3 covers 14 residues. CDR1 is SGHAT, CDR2 FQDESV, per germline (reference sequence). The CDR3 region is CASSTSGGSYEQYF. As DNA, the CDR3 is TGTGCCAGCAGCACTAGCGGGGGATCCTACGAGCAGTACTTC.

The chain combines TRBV5-1 with TRBJ2-2; D ambiguous. Germline V gene data show CDR1 as SGHRS and CDR2 as YFSETQ. The CDR3 runs 14 residues. V lost 4 bases and J lost 5, with 12 bases in between. CDR3 bases: TGCGCCAGCAGCAACCAGATCCGGACCGGGGAGCTGTTTTTT. Translating gives CASSNQIRTGELFF.

This chain links TRBV7-8 with TRBJ2-5; no reliable D call. The CDR3 runs 12 residues. CDR1 is SGHVS and CDR2 is FQNEAQ in the germline V gene. The ends were cut back, 7 bases at V and 4 bases at J, with 10 bases in the middle. In nucleotides, the CDR3 is TGTGCCAGCACCCCCGCCGGAGAGACCCAGTACTTC. Its protein is CASTPAGETQYF.

The sample holds many counts of this clonotype. The chain has TRBV7-8 and TRBJ1-1, with no clear D. Deletions cut 1 base from V and 1 base from J, with 10 bases between. The CDR3 is 15 amino acids. Germline assignment: CDR1 SGHVS and CDR2 FQNEAQ. The CDR3 is CASSLDWQGNTEAFF. CDR3 coding DNA: TGTGCCAGCAGCTTAGACTGGCAAGGGAACACTGAAGCTTTCTTT. The whole variable domain, filled in from reference TRBV7-8 and TRBJ1-1, reads GAGVSQSPRYKVAKRGQDVALRCDPISGHVSLFWYQQALGQGPEFLTYFQNEAQLDKSGLPSDRFFAERPEGSVSTLKIQRTQQEDSAVYLCASSLDWQGNTEAFFGQGTRLTVV.

In regard to this clonotype: The junction departs from germline at one end; a sequencing error may be responsible. The V gene is TRBV15, the J gene TRBJ2-5; D gene uncertain. Germline V gene data show CDR1 as LNHNV and CDR2 as YYDKDF (reference sequence). The CDR3 is made up of 14 amino acids. CDR3 DNA sequence: TGTACCACCCGATCCGCCGGTCTTTCGGAGACCCAGTACTTC. It specifies CTTRSAGLSETQYF.

This clonotype was observed many times. The chain has TRBV18 and TRBJ1-1; D unresolved. The CDR3 is 13 amino acids. Germline CDR1 and CDR2: KGHSH and LQKENI. The V gene lost 5 bases and the J gene lost 3 bases, with 10 bases spanning the gap. The CDR3, as DNA: TGTGCCAGCTCAAGCGGCGGTTACACTGAAGCTTTCTTT. Translating it yields CASSSGGYTEAFF.

This clonotype was counted only a few times. The chain employs TRBV12-3 or TRBV12-4 and TRBJ2-1; 9 positions agree with TRBD2. The ends lost 1 base at V and 8 bases at J; junction bases unmatched: 9. The CDR3 length is 16 residues. The CDR3 here is CASSLVASGKGDEQFF. The CDR3 region has the DNA TGTGCCAGCAGTTTAGTGGCTAGCGGGAAGGGAGATGAGCAGTTCTTC.

The sample holds a few counts of this clonotype. CDR3 in DNA: TGCAGTGCCCGACCCACCGGCAAGACCTACAATGAGCAGTTCTTC. Its translation is CSARPTGKTYNEQFF. V usage is TRBV20-1 and J usage is TRBJ2-1; D call uncertain. The V gene lost 6 bases and the J gene lost 2 bases, with 17 bases spanning the gap. The CDR3 consists of 15 residues. Germline values: CDR1 DFQATT, CDR2 SNEGSKA (reference sequence).

The table lists this clonotype with many counts. In DNA, the CDR3 is TGTGCCACCAGTGATTCAAGGACTCTTCGGCATGAGCAGTTCTTC. This codes for CATSDSRTLRHEQFF. The V call is TRBV24-1, the J call TRBJ2-1; D is possibly TRBD2 (5 bases). The CDR3 spans 15 residues. V dropped 2 bases and J dropped 8 bases, with 15 bases sitting between them. CDR1 is KGHDR and CDR2 is SFDVKD in the germline V gene.